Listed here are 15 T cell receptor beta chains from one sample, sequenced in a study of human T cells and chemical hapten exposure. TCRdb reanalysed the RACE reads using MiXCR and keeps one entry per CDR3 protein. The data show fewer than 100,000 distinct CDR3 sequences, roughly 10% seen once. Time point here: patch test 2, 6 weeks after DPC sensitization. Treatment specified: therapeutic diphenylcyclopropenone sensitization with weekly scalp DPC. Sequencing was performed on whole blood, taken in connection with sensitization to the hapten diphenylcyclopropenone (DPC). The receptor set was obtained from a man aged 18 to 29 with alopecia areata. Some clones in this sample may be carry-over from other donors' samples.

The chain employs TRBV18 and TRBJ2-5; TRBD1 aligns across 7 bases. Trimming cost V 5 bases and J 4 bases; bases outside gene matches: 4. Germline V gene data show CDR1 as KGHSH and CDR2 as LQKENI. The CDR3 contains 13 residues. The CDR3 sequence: CASSRGRGETQYF. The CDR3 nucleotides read TGTGCCAGCTCAAGGGGGCGAGGAGAGACCCAGTACTTC.

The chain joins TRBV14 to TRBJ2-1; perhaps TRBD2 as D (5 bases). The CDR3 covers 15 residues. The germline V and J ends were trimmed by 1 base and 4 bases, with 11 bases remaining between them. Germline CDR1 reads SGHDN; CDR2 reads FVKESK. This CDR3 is CASSQVRSGYNEQFF. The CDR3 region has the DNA TGTGCCAGCAGCCAAGTCAGATCGGGGTACAATGAGCAGTTCTTC.

The CDR3 reads CASRLMGDYGYTF. CDR3 coding DNA: TGTGCCAGCAGATTGATGGGCGACTATGGCTACACCTTC. This chain joins TRBV7-2 and TRBJ1-2, with no clear D. V was clipped by 6 bases and J by 3 bases, with 11 bases between them. Germline CDR1 reads SGHTA; CDR2 reads FQGNSA. The CDR3 loop spans 13 amino acids.

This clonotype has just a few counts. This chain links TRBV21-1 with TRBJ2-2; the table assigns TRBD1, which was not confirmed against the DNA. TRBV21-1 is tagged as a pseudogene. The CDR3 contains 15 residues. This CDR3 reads CASRDRVPNTGELFF. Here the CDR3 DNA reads TGTGCCAGCAGAGACAGGGTCCCGAACACCGGGGAGCTGTTTTTT.

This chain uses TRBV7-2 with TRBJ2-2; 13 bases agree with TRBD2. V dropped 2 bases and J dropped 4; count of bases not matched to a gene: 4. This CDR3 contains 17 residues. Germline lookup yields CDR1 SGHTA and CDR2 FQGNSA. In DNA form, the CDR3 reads TGTGCCAGCAGCTTAACTAGCGGGGGGGCTGGCACCGGGGAGCTGTTTTTT. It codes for CASSLTSGGAGTGELFF.

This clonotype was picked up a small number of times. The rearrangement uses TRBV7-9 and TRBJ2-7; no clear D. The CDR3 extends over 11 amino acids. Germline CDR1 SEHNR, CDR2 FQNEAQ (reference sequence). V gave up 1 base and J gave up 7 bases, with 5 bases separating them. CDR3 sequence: CASSLGLEQYF. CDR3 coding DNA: TGTGCCAGCAGCTTAGGTTTGGAGCAGTACTTC.

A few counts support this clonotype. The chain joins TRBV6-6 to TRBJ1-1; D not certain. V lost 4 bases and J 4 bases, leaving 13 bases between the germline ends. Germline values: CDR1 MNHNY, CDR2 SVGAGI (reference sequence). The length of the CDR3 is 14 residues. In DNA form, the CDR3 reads TGTGCCAGCAGTTCCCGTATGGTGGGCACTGAAGCTTTCTTT. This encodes CASSSRMVGTEAFF.

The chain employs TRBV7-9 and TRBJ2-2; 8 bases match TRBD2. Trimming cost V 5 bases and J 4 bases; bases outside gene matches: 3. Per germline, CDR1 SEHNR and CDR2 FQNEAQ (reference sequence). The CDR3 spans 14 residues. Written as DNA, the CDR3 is TGTGCCAGCAGCGGACTAGCCCCCACCGGGGAGCTGTTTTTT. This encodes CASSGLAPTGELFF.

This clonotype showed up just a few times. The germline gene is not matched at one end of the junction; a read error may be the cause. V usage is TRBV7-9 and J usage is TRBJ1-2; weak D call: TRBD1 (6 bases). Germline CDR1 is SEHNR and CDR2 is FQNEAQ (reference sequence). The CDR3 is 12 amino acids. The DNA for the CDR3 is TGTGCCAGCAGCTTAGGGGCTGAGGGACAAAACTTC. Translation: CASSLGAEGQNF.

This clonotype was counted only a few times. The CDR3 spells CASSSGTGAEQYF. CDR3 nucleotide sequence: TGCGCCAGCAGCTCTGGGACAGGGGCCGAGCAGTACTTC. This chain uses TRBV5-1 with TRBJ2-7, with 10 positions matching TRBD1. This CDR3 contains 13 residues. Germline-derived CDR1 and CDR2 are SGHRS and YFSETQ. V gave up 3 bases and J gave up 6 bases; unmatched junction bases: 3.

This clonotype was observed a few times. The CDR3 DNA sequence: TGTGCCACCAGCAGAGGGGGGTCCGGGACAGGATCCTACGAGCAGTACGTC. Its translation is CATSRGGSGTGSYEQYV. This chain uses TRBV15 with TRBJ2-7; 8 bases map to TRBD1. Trimming cost V 1 base and J 1 base; bases outside gene matches: 9. CDR1 LNHNV and CDR2 YYDKDF come from the germline V gene (reference sequence). The CDR3 consists of 17 residues.

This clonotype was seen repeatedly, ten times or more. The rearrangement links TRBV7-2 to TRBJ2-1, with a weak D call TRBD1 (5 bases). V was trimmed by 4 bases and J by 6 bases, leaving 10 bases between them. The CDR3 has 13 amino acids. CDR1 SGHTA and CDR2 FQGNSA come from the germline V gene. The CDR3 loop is CASSSTGSNEQFF. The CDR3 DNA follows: TGTGCCAGCAGCTCAACAGGTTCCAATGAGCAGTTCTTC.

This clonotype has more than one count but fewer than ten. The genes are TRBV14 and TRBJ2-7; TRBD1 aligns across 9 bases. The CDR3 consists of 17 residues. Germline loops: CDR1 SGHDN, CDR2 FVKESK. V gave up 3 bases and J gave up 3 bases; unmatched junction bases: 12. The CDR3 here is CASSHVPGQGRDYEQYF. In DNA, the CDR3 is TGTGCCAGCAGCCACGTCCCGGGACAGGGTAGAGACTACGAGCAGTACTTC. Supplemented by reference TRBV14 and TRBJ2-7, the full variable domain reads EAGVTQFPSHSVIEKGQTVTLRCDPISGHDNLYWYRRVMGKEIKFLLHFVKESKQDESGMPNNRFLAERTGGTYSTLKVQPAELEDSGVYFCASSHVPGQGRDYEQYFGPGTRLTVT.

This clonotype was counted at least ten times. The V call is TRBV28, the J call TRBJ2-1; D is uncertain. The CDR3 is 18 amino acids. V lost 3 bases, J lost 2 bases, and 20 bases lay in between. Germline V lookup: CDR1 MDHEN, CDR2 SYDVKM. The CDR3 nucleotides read TGTGCCAGCAGTTTCTCCCCCCTACAGTCCGCGACCTACAATGAGCAGTTCTTC. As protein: CASSFSPLQSATYNEQFF.

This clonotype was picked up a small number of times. The CDR3 loop reads CANTPLERNYGYTF. The CDR3 nucleotides read TGTGCCAACACCCCTCTTGAGAGAAACTATGGCTACACCTTC. The chain is built from TRBV2 and TRBJ1-2; D is ambiguous. The germline gives CDR1 SNHLY, CDR2 FYNNEI. Trimming removed 10 bases from V and 2 bases from J, with 17 bases in between. There are 14 residues in the CDR3.